This T cell receptor beta chain was sequenced in a study of T cell changes during pregnancy in multiple sclerosis. TCRdb keeps only in-frame clones here, not all; method: immunoSEQ multiplex PCR. The top ten clones hold roughly 8.1% of a sample with 39,000 or so clones, 90% to 95% of them seen once. Per germline, CDR1 MDHEN and CDR2 SYDVKM. The CDR3 loop spans 15 amino acids. The germline V and J ends were trimmed by 6 bases and 5 bases, with 20 bases remaining between them. This sample comprised CD8+ T cells from peripheral blood mononuclear cells, obtained in the third trimester of pregnancy. The gene calls are TRBV28 and TRBJ2-7; D perhaps matches TRBD2 (5 bases). The TCR sequence derives from a female donor with multiple sclerosis, enrolled in a pregnancy study. CDR3 region: CASRERWVRLDEQYF. The CDR3 DNA is TGTGCCAGCAGGGAGCGGTGGGTAAGGTTAGACGAGCAGTACTTC.